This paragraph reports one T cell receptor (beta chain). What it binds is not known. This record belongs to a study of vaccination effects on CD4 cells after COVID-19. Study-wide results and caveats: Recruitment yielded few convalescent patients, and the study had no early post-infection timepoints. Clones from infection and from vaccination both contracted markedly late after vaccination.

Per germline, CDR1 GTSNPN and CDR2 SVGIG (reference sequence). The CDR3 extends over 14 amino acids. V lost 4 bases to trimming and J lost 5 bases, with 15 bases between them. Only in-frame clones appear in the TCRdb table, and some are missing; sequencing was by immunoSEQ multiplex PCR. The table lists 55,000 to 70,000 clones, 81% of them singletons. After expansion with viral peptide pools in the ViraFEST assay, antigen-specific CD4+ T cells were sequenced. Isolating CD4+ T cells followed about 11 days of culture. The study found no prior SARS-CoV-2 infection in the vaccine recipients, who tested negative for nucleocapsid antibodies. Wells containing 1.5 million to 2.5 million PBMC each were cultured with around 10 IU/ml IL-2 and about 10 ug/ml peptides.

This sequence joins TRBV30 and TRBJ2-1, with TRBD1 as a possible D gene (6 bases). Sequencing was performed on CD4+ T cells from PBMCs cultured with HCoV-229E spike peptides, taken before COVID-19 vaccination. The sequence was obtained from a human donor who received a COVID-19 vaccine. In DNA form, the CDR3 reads TGTGCCTGGACGGGGACAAGATCCAACAATGAGCAGTTCTTC. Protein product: CAWTGTRSNNEQFF.